Listed below are T cell receptor beta chains from one sample, sequenced in a study of cytomegalovirus exposure and HLA in healthy donors. TCRdb keeps only in-frame clones here, not all; method: immunoSEQ multiplex PCR. Of some 200,000 clones listed, 75% to 90% are singletons. Material for sequencing was PBMCs. The receptors were sampled from a boy aged 5-17 years in good health and CMV-seronegative. CDR3s include the opening cysteine and the closing phenylalanine or tryptophan. The D gene is left open where the match is weak. The listing skips clone size in some rows; elsewhere it reads once, few, many or a size class.

>NA|TRBJ2-6|NA|TRBV6-1
TGTGCCAGCAGCCAGACAGGCTCTGGGGCCAACGTCCTGACTTTC
CASSQTGSGANVLTF
>NA|TRBJ2-7|NA|TRBV15
TGTGCCACCAGCAGAGTGGCAGACTCCTACGAGCAGTACTTC
CATSRVADSYEQYF
>TRBD1|TRBJ1-2|NA|TRBV18
TGTGCCAGCTCACTCGGTGACAGGGGTGACTATGGCTACACCTTC
CASSLGDRGDYGYTF
>TRBD2|TRBJ2-5|NA|TRBV30
TGTGCCTGGGCCACTAGCGGGGGGAGGGAGACCCAGTACTTC
CAWATSGGRETQYF
>NA|TRBJ2-4|once|TRBV29-1
TGCAGCGTTGAGGAGGGAGAGGAAAGAAACATTCAGTACTTC
CSVEEGEERNIQYF
>TRBD1|TRBJ1-2|NA|TRBV27
TGTGCCAGCAGTAGAGGAGACAGGGGACCGCTCTATGGCTACACCTTC
CASSRGDRGPLYGYTF
>TRBD1|TRBJ1-2|NA|TRBV4-1
TGCGCCAGCTCACAGGGGAATTCTGGCTACACCTTC
CASSQGNSGYTF
>NA|TRBJ1-2|NA|TRBV2
TGTGCCAGCAGTGTTTCAGGGGTCGGTAACTATGGCTACACCTTC
CASSVSGVGNYGYTF
>TRBD2|TRBJ2-1|few|TRBV6-4
TGTGCCAGCAGTGGCTCGACTAGCGGGTACAATGAGCAGTTCTTC
CASSGSTSGYNEQFF
>NA|TRBJ2-1|NA|TRBV19
TGTGCCAGTAGTATTAGGGGCAATGAGCAGTTCTTC
CASSIRGNEQFF
>NA|TRBJ1-1|NA|TRBV11-2
TGTGCCAGCAACGAGGGTGTCAGTACTGAAGCTTTCTTT
CASNEGVSTEAFF
>NA|TRBJ2-2|NA|TRBV27
TGTGCCAGCAGTTTTTATGGACTGGACACCGGGGAGCTGTTTTTT
CASSFYGLDTGELFF
>TRBD2|TRBJ2-2|NA|TRBV18
TGTGCCAGCTCACTCGGGACTAGCGTGGCCGGGGAGCTGTTTTTT
CASSLGTSVAGELFF
>NA|TRBJ1-1|NA|TRBV7-9
TGTGCCAGCAGCCAAGCCTGGGACACTTCTCACACTGAAGCTTTCTTT
CASSQAWDTSHTEAFF